The 4 T cell receptor beta chains below all came from one sample that was sequenced in a study of siplizumab effects on memory and regulatory T cells. The mixed lymphocyte reaction cells were grown together in coculture at 37°C for less than 7 days. Their antigen targets remain unknown. The protocol was immunoSEQ multiplex PCR, while the TCRdb copy is restricted to in-frame clones and leaves out a portion. The data show roughly 810 clones, about 75% seen once. The material sequenced was CFSE-low (dividing) CD4+ T cells sorted from an allogeneic mixed lymphocyte reaction. All receptors derive from a human donor in good health; the cells came from an allogeneic mixed lymphocyte reaction. Some clones in this sample may be carry-over from other donors' samples.

The rearrangement links TRBV10-3 to TRBJ1-1; D is perhaps TRBD1 (6 bases). Germline lookup yields CDR1 ENHRY and CDR2 SYGVKD. Deletions cut 3 bases from V and 6 bases from J, with 11 bases between. The length of the CDR3 is 13 residues. The CDR3, as DNA: TGTGCCATCAGTGAAGTGGGGACACCTGAAGCTTTCTTT. Amino acids: CAISEVGTPEAFF.

A remark on this clone: In the same sample, other DNA sequences code for this CDR3. This chain uses TRBV6-4 with TRBJ2-2; TRBD2 matches 10 bases. This CDR3 contains 17 residues. Germline loops: CDR1 MRHNA, CDR2 SNTAGT. V was clipped by 5 bases and J by 1 base; unmatched bases: 7. CDR3 protein: CASSRLAGVGNTGELFF. The CDR3 DNA reads TGTGCCAGCAGTCGTCTAGCGGGAGTTGGGAACACCGGGGAGCTGTTTTTT.

In its sample, this clone was seen a few times. This chain connects TRBV5-6 to TRBJ2-3; D possibly corresponds to TRBD2 (5 bases). The CDR3 covers 14 residues. From germline, CDR1 is SGHDT and CDR2 YYEEEE. V gave up 4 bases and J gave up 5 bases, with 14 bases separating them. Written as DNA, the CDR3 is TGTGCCAGCAGCCTAGGTCCGGAGGAAGATACGCAGTATTTT. Translation gives CASSLGPEEDTQYF. The whole variable domain, remainder taken from reference TRBV5-6 and TRBJ2-3, is DAGVTQSPTHLIKTRGQQVTLRCSPKSGHDTVSWYQQALGQGPQFIFQYYEEEERQRGNFPDRFSGHQFPNYSSELNVNALLLGDSALYLCASSLGPEEDTQYFGPGTRLTVL.

The count of this clone is one. The chain joins TRBV19 to TRBJ2-6; either TRBD1 or TRBD2 may supply D (5 bases each). CDR3 size: 18 residues. Germline V gives CDR1 LNHDA, CDR2 SQIVND (reference sequence). Trimming cost V 3 bases and J 2 bases, with 17 bases left between them. The CDR3 region is CASSIQGLQGAGANVLTF. DNA of the CDR3: TGTGCCAGTAGTATTCAAGGACTCCAGGGAGCTGGGGCCAACGTCCTGACTTTC.